Listed here are 29 T cell receptor beta chains from one sample, sequenced in a study of cytomegalovirus exposure and HLA in healthy donors. Primers included in the PCR were 60 Vbeta and 13 Jbeta primers. Using immunoSEQ multiplex PCR, the repertoire was profiled, and TCRdb retains in-frame clones only, with some absent. In the table there are 150,000 to 250,000 clones, around 86% of which are singletons. Material: PBMCs. Receptors originate from a woman between 45 and 65 years old in good health and CMV-seropositive.

The V call is TRBV19, the J call TRBJ1-5; 7 bases align to TRBD1. The CDR3 runs 13 residues. Germline CDR1 and CDR2: LNHDA and SQIVND (reference sequence). The V segment lost 5 bases and the J segment 4 bases; nucleotides outside the gene matches: 2. The CDR3 region has the DNA TGTGCCAGTAGTGAACAGGGGAATCAGCCCCAGCATTTT. Amino acid sequence: CASSEQGNQPQHF.

With regard to this clone: The junction shows a germline mismatch at one end, possibly a read error. The chain recombines TRBV7-9 with TRBJ2-5; 7 bases align to TRBD2. Germline loops: CDR1 SEHNR, CDR2 FQNEAQ (reference sequence). CDR3 size: 12 residues. The CDR3 DNA follows: TGTTCCAGCAGCTCCGGGGGGGAGACCCAGTACTTC. This codes for CSSSSGGETQYF.

The chain recombines TRBV28 with TRBJ2-7, with 9 positions matching TRBD1. Losses at the gene ends were 5 bases for V and 2 bases for J; bases not matched to a gene: 7. The germline V gene encodes CDR1 MDHEN and CDR2 SYDVKM. CDR3 length: 15 residues. The CDR3 spells CASSGTGSSPYEQYF. CDR3 bases: TGTGCCAGCAGTGGGACAGGGTCATCCCCCTACGAGCAGTACTTC.

A few counts support this clone. The chain couples TRBV4-3 to TRBJ2-7; a possible D gene is TRBD1 (5 bases). V lost 4 bases, J lost 0 bases, and 10 bases lay in between. Per germline, CDR1 LGHNA and CDR2 YSLEER. The CDR3 runs to 14 residues. Here the CDR3 DNA reads TGCGCCAGCAGCCCCCGACAGAGCTCCTACGAGCAGTACTTC. This codes for CASSPRQSSYEQYF.

J is TRBJ2-1 and V is TRBV27, with 8 bases aligning to TRBD1. The ends lost 6 bases at V and 8 bases at J; junction bases unmatched: 18. Germline lookup yields CDR1 MNHEY and CDR2 SMNVEV (reference sequence). The CDR3 is made up of 17 amino acids. The chain's CDR3 is CASRERTGPLIGDEQFF. Here the CDR3 DNA reads TGTGCCAGCAGAGAAAGGACAGGGCCCTTGATAGGGGATGAGCAGTTCTTC.

This rearrangement joins TRBV13 to TRBJ1-2; D remains ambiguous. Germline CDR1 and CDR2: PRHDT and FYEKMQ (reference sequence). The CDR3 runs 13 residues. The V end was cut by 5 bases, the J end by 6 bases, with 13 bases between. The CDR3 protein is CASSQKDSDGYTF. The CDR3 bases are TGTGCCAGCAGCCAAAAGGACTCGGATGGCTACACCTTC.

The CDR3 bases are TGTGCCAGCAGCTGGGGGACTGCAACTAATGAAAAACTGTTTTTT. It specifies CASSWGTATNEKLFF. The chain joins TRBV7-9 to TRBJ1-4; possibly TRBD1 for D (5 bases). Germline CDR1 is SEHNR and CDR2 is FQNEAQ (reference sequence). Deletions cut 4 bases from V and 0 bases from J, with 9 bases between. CDR3 length: 15 residues.

The chain combines TRBV4-1 with TRBJ1-1, with D maybe TRBD1 (5 bases). CDR1 and CDR2 (germline): MGHRA, YSYEKL. The ends were cut back, 4 bases at V and 1 base at J, with 7 bases in the middle. The CDR3 is 13 amino acids. CDR3 protein: CASSPTGNTEAFF. The DNA of the CDR3 is TGCGCCAGCAGCCCAACAGGGAACACTGAAGCTTTCTTT.

J is TRBJ1-1 and V is TRBV29-1; D gene uncertain. The V end was cut by 6 bases, the J end by 3 bases, with 8 bases between. CDR3 size: 11 residues. From germline, CDR1 is SQVTM and CDR2 ANQGSEA. This CDR3 reads CSVGGDTEAFF. The DNA of the CDR3 is TGCAGCGTCGGCGGCGACACTGAAGCTTTCTTT.

The chain couples TRBV4-1 to TRBJ1-4; weak D call: TRBD1 (6 bases). CDR1 and CDR2 from the germline V gene are MGHRA and YSYEKL. The CDR3 length is 16 residues. V lost 1 base, J lost 8 bases, and 17 bases lay in between. CDR3 residues: CASSQARGGAGEKLFF. The CDR3 region has the DNA TGCGCCAGCAGCCAAGCGCGGGGGGGGGCCGGCGAAAAACTGTTTTTT.

The chain joins TRBV28 to TRBJ1-2, with 9 positions matching TRBD1. Per the germline V gene, CDR1 is MDHEN and CDR2 is SYDVKM. J gave up 8 bases and V 6 bases, and 16 bases lay outside the gene matches. This CDR3 has 16 amino acids. CDR3 amino acids: CASRLQGAMKVGGYTF. The CDR3 bases are TGTGCCAGCAGACTACAGGGGGCCATGAAGGTGGGAGGCTACACCTTC.

The rearrangement uses TRBV5-6 and TRBJ2-7, with TRBD2 matching over 10 bases. The germline V gene encodes CDR1 SGHDT and CDR2 YYEEEE. The CDR3 runs 16 residues. V gave up 1 base and J gave up 4 bases; unmatched junction bases: 8. The CDR3 DNA is TGTGCCAGCAGCTTGACGAGGGGACTAGCGTCGTACGAGCAGTACTTC. Translating it yields CASSLTRGLASYEQYF.

The genes are TRBV29-1 and TRBJ2-3, with 9 bases identical to TRBD1. This CDR3 spans 15 amino acids. J was trimmed by 4 bases and V by 6 bases; bases with no gene match: 11. The germline CDR1 and CDR2 sequences are SQVTM and ANQGSEA. The CDR3 region is CSVEQGAGAADTQYF. The CDR3 nucleotides are TGCAGCGTCGAACAGGGGGCAGGGGCGGCAGATACGCAGTATTTT.

This chain joins TRBV6-5 and TRBJ2-5; TRBD1 might be the D (6 bases). Germline-derived CDR1 and CDR2 are MNHEY and SVGAGI. The V and J ends lost 2 bases and 6 bases respectively, with 19 bases between them. The CDR3 has 16 amino acids. CDR3 DNA sequence: TGTGCCAGCAGTTACGCCGCACAGGGAAGAGAAAAGACCCAGTACTTC. This gives the protein CASSYAAQGREKTQYF.

The rearrangement links TRBV7-9 to TRBJ2-5; possibly TRBD2 for D (5 bases). The J call may be incorrect, as the DNA end agrees better with TRBJ2-7. The CDR3 covers 12 residues. The germline CDR1 and CDR2 sequences are SEHNR and FQNEAQ (reference sequence). CDR3 nucleotides: TGTGCCAGCAGCTTAGTTAGCGACGAGCAGTACTTC. Translation gives CASSLVSDEQYF.

The chain joins TRBV28 to TRBJ1-1, with D maybe TRBD1 (5 bases). Germline CDR1 is MDHEN and CDR2 is SYDVKM. CDR3 length: 15 amino acids. V was clipped by 5 bases and J by 4 bases, with 17 bases between them. The CDR3 DNA is TGTGCCAGCAGTCCGACCTCAGGGTCGGCCACTGAAGCTTTCTTT. It specifies CASSPTSGSATEAFF.

Notes on this clone: Additional DNA sequences in this sample encode the identical CDR3. V is TRBV5-8 and J is TRBJ2-7; 13 bases map to TRBD2. This CDR3 is 16 amino acids long. J gave up 7 bases and V 0 bases, and 7 bases lay outside the gene matches. CDR1 is SGHTS, CDR2 YDEGEE, per germline. The CDR3 loop is CASSLALTSGGSEQYF. In DNA form, the CDR3 reads TGTGCCAGCAGCTTGGCTCTGACTAGCGGGGGGTCGGAGCAGTACTTC.

This clone was detected only once. One junction end disagrees with the germline gene, perhaps due to a read error. The chain couples TRBV7-9 to TRBJ1-3; no firm D call. The length of the CDR3 is 16 residues. Germline CDR1 reads SEHNR; CDR2 reads FQNEAQ (reference sequence). CDR3 protein: CSSSLDPELTGNTIYF. CDR3 nucleotide sequence: TGTTCCAGCAGCTTAGACCCGGAGTTGACTGGAAACACCATATATTTT.

This chain joins TRBV7-8 and TRBJ1-5; perhaps TRBD1 as D (5 bases). The V gene's germline CDR1 is SGHVS and CDR2 FQNEAQ. Trimming cost V 6 bases and J 5 bases, with 11 bases left between them. This CDR3 has 13 residues. The CDR3 DNA reads TGTGCCAGCAGTCGCGACAGATATCAGCCCCAGCATTTT. Protein product: CASSRDRYQPQHF.

The rearrangement joins TRBV7-9 to TRBJ2-1, with 11 bases identical to TRBD2. Germline CDR1 SEHNR, CDR2 FQNEAQ (reference sequence). The CDR3 contains 19 residues. V was clipped by 1 base and J by 0 bases; unmatched bases: 8. The DNA for the CDR3 is TGTGCCAGCAGCTTAGGTTTAGCGGGGGGGCTCCGCTCCTACAATGAGCAGTTCTTC. Translating gives CASSLGLAGGLRSYNEQFF.

This sequence joins TRBV9 and TRBJ1-3; D is possibly TRBD1 (6 bases). CDR1 and CDR2 from the germline V gene are SGDLS and YYNGEE. This CDR3 region has 14 residues. V lost 9 bases, J lost 0 bases, and 13 bases lay in between. CDR3 loop: CATETGDSGNTIYF. In nucleotides, the CDR3 is TGTGCCACCGAGACAGGCGACTCTGGAAACACCATATATTTT.

The chain combines TRBV10-3 with TRBJ2-1, with D maybe TRBD2 (5 bases). Germline CDR1 is ENHRY and CDR2 is SYGVKD. This CDR3 is 13 amino acids long. V lost 11 bases and J lost 2, with 13 bases in between. The CDR3, as DNA: TGTGCCCTGAGTCCCGGGGCCTACAATGAGCAGTTCTTC. As protein: CALSPGAYNEQFF.

The rearrangement joins TRBV2 to TRBJ1-5; TRBD1 agrees at 10 bases. This CDR3 has 17 amino acids. Germline lookup yields CDR1 SNHLY and CDR2 FYNNEI. After removal of 6 bases from V and 2 bases from J, the junction contained 10 bases not matched to a gene. The CDR3 DNA reads as TGTGCCAGCAGACGGACAGGGGGGGGTCCGGGCAATCAGCCCCAGCATTTT. Translating it yields CASRRTGGGPGNQPQHF.

The genes are TRBV9 and TRBJ2-1; tentatively, D is TRBD2 (5 bases). V gave up 4 bases and J gave up 8 bases, with 16 bases separating them. The germline V gene has CDR1 SGDLS and CDR2 YYNGEE. CDR3 length: 14 residues. CDR3 bases: TGTGCCAGCAGCCCGAGCCCTAGCAGCCATGAGCAGTTCTTC. Translating gives CASSPSPSSHEQFF.

The chain couples TRBV7-2 to TRBJ1-5; D is unresolved. The germline V and J ends were trimmed by 5 bases and 2 bases, with 13 bases remaining between them. Germline V gene data show CDR1 as SGHTA and CDR2 as FQGNSA. The CDR3 sequence is 15 residues long. CDR3 bases: TGTGCCAGCAGCCGTGAGCCATATGGCAATCAGCCCCAGCATTTT. This translates into CASSREPYGNQPQHF.

The chain links TRBV19 to TRBJ2-4, with 10 bases lining up with TRBD2. This CDR3 is 17 amino acids long. The V gene end was trimmed by 1 base and the J gene end by 4 bases; junction bases not matched to a gene: 7. The germline CDR1 and CDR2 sequences are LNHDA and SQIVND (reference sequence). CDR3 sequence (DNA): TGTGCCAGTAGTATAGTCGGACTAGCGGCGTCAAAAAACATTCAGTACTTC. Its translation is CASSIVGLAASKNIQYF.

V gene TRBV5-1 combines with J gene TRBJ2-7; D is perhaps TRBD1 (6 bases). Germline loops: CDR1 SGHRS, CDR2 YFSETQ. With 0 bases removed from V and 3 bases from J, the gap between germline ends came to 10 bases. This CDR3 is built from 14 residues. CDR3 sequence reads: CASSLDQGRYEQYF. DNA for the CDR3: TGCGCCAGCAGCTTGGATCAGGGGCGCTACGAGCAGTACTTC.

The chain joins TRBV28 to TRBJ2-1; 10 nucleotides agree with TRBD1. J lost 12 bases, V lost 8 bases, and 10 bases had no gene match. Germline CDR1 and CDR2: MDHEN and SYDVKM. This CDR3 is 13 amino acids long. In nucleotides, the CDR3 is TGTGCCAGCGGACAGGGGGTGCCGGTCGGGCAGTTCTTC. It specifies CASGQGVPVGQFF.

The CDR3 is CASSLGGGTEAFF. CDR3 nucleotide sequence: TGTGCCAGCAGCCTTGGGGGGGGGACTGAAGCTTTCTTT. The chain recombines TRBV7-3 with TRBJ1-1; tentatively, D is TRBD1 (5 bases). The CDR3 runs to 13 residues. Germline-derived CDR1 and CDR2 are SGHTA and FQGTGA. V shed 5 bases and J shed 5 bases, with 12 bases lying between them. Combining the CDR3 with reference TRBV7-3 and TRBJ1-1 gives the whole variable domain GAGVSQTPSNKVTEKGKYVELRCDPISGHTALYWYRQSLGQGPEFLIYFQGTGAADDSGLPNDRFFAVRPEGSVSTLKIQRTERGDSAVYLCASSLGGGTEAFFGQGTRLTVV.